This is a list of T cell receptor beta chains from one sample in a study of beta chain features in type 1 diabetes. Data came from immunoSEQ multiplex PCR; TCRdb stores just in-frame clones and leaves some out. This table holds around 280,000 clones, approximately 8.1% found once. The sequenced material came from central memory CD4+ T cells from blood. Source of these receptors: a woman younger than 30 in good health. The CDR3 runs from the conserved cysteine through the conserved F or W. Fields, in order: D gene, J gene, V gene, clone size, CDR3 DNA, CDR3 protein. D genes are given only for firm matches. Some rows mark clone size as missing; the rest say once, few, many or name a class of expanded clone.

TRBD2 | TRBJ2-3 | TRBV28 | few | TGTGCCAGCCCACCGGGACTAGCAGCAGATACGCAGTATTTT | CASPPGLAADTQYF
- | TRBJ2-5 | TRBV2 | - | TGTGCCAGCAGTGGGATTGTAGCGGTCCAAGAGACCCAGTACTTC | CASSGIVAVQETQYF
- | TRBJ2-3 | TRBV7-2 | - | TGTGCCAGCAGCCGGGTGGATACGCAGTATTTT | CASSRVDTQYF
TRBD1 | TRBJ1-1 | TRBV30 | few | TGTGCCTGGAGGCAGGGGGCACGGACTGAAGCTTTCTTT | CAWRQGARTEAFF
- | TRBJ1-5 | TRBV7-2 | - | TGTGCCAGCAGCTTAGGCGGGGGGGCCCCCGGAGATCAGCCCCAGCATTTT | CASSLGGGAPGDQPQHF
- | TRBJ2-7 | TRBV5-1 | few | TGCGCCAGCAGCTTGGATCGGTACTACGAGCAGTACTTC | CASSLDRYYEQYF
TRBD1 | TRBJ1-5 | TRBV7-3 | few | TGTGCCAGCAGCTCGGACAGGGCGAGCAATCAGCCCCAGCATTTT | CASSSDRASNQPQHF
TRBD1 | TRBJ1-3 | TRBV7-6 | many | TGTGCCAGCAGCTCCGGGACAGTGGCCTTCTCTGGAAACACCATATATTTT | CASSSGTVAFSGNTIYF
- | TRBJ2-1 | TRBV2 | few | TGTGCCAGCAGGGAGGGTAGAGAGCAGTTCTTC | CASREGREQFF
TRBD1 | TRBJ1-4 | TRBV29-1 | few | TGCAGCGCCGGGACAGTCCCCTTGGGGACTAATGAAAAACTGTTTTTT | CSAGTVPLGTNEKLFF
TRBD2 | TRBJ2-1 | TRBV29-1 | - | TGCATCGCCCCCAGTAGCGGACTAGGGGATGAGCAGTTCTTC | CIAPSSGLGDEQFF
- | TRBJ1-1 | TRBV28 | few | TGTGCCAGCAGTTTAGCGGCCAAGTGGGCTTTCTTT | CASSLAAKWAFF
TRBD1 | TRBJ1-2 | TRBV9 | - | TGTGCCAGCAGCGAAGGGACAGGGGGAGGCTACACCTTC | CASSEGTGGGYTF
TRBD2 | TRBJ2-5 | TRBV28 | - | TGTGCCAGCAGTTCGATCGGACTAGCGGGAACCCAAGAGACCCAGTACTTC | CASSSIGLAGTQETQYF
- | TRBJ2-6 | TRBV4-2 | - | TGTGCCAGCTCGGTGCCTGAGGCCAACGTCCTGACTTTC | CASSVPEANVLTF
TRBD1 | TRBJ1-1 | TRBV19 | - | TGTGCCAGCGGGGACAGAGTGGACACTGAAGCTTTCTTT | CASGDRVDTEAFF
- | TRBJ1-6 | TRBV7-2 | few | TGTGCCAGCAGCTTTGGCAGAGATTCACCCCTCCACTTT | CASSFGRDSPLHF